What follows are 18 T cell receptor beta chains derived from one specimen sequenced in a study of radiotherapy plus CTLA-4 blockade in lung cancer. TCRdb keeps only in-frame clones here, not all; method: immunoSEQ multiplex PCR. Here the sample spans tens of thousands of clones, under 85% being singletons. The sample here was peripheral blood, taken from a patient treated with radiotherapy plus ipilimumab. Every receptor here comes from a human donor with non-small cell lung cancer who had stable disease on radiotherapy plus ipilimumab.

The chain recombines TRBV7-9 with TRBJ2-1; TRBD2 aligns across 10 bases. This CDR3 is 14 amino acids long. Per germline, CDR1 SEHNR and CDR2 FQNEAQ (reference sequence). Trimming at V came to 1 base and at J to 8 bases, leaving 2 bases not matched to a gene. CDR3 loop: CASSLGLAGDEQFF. CDR3 in DNA: TGTGCCAGCAGCTTAGGCCTAGCGGGAGATGAGCAGTTCTTC.

This clone has just a few counts. This chain joins TRBV7-6 and TRBJ1-1, with 8 bases fitting TRBD1. The CDR3 is 14 amino acids. Trimming cost V 2 bases and J 5 bases; bases outside gene matches: 4. Germline V gives CDR1 SGHVS, CDR2 FNYEAQ. CDR3: CASSLQQGGTEAFF. The CDR3 DNA follows: TGTGCCAGCAGCTTACAACAGGGGGGGACTGAAGCTTTCTTT. The full variable domain, rest sourced from reference TRBV7-6 and TRBJ1-1, is GAGVSQSPRYKVTKRGQDVALRCDPISGHVSLYWYRQALGQGPEFLTYFNYEAQQDKSGLPNDRFSAERPEGSISTLTIQRTEQRDSAMYRCASSLQQGGTEAFFGQGTRLTVV.

The rearrangement uses TRBV5-1 and TRBJ1-1; D gene unclear. The CDR3 consists of 14 residues. In germline, CDR1 is SGHRS, CDR2 YFSETQ. V was trimmed by 2 bases and J by 4 bases, leaving 12 bases between them. In DNA form, the CDR3 reads TGCGCCAGCAGCTTCTGGGGAAGGAGCACTGAAGCTTTCTTT. It encodes CASSFWGRSTEAFF.

The gene calls are TRBV5-1 and TRBJ1-6; D uncertain. Per germline, CDR1 SGHRS and CDR2 YFSETQ. The V end was cut by 0 bases, the J end by 7 bases, with 11 bases between. The CDR3 sequence is 15 residues long. This chain's CDR3 is CASSLDPRVNSPLHF. The DNA for the CDR3 is TGCGCCAGCAGCTTGGACCCGAGGGTCAATTCACCCCTCCACTTT.

V usage is TRBV27 and J usage is TRBJ2-7; 11 bases are shared with TRBD1. The germline gives CDR1 MNHEY, CDR2 SMNVEV (reference sequence). CDR3 size: 15 residues. The junction had 2 bases not matched to a gene; V was cut back by 3 bases and J by 1 base. CDR3 sequence reads: CASSFGTGGSYEQYF. The DNA of the CDR3 is TGTGCCAGCAGTTTTGGGACAGGGGGATCCTACGAGCAGTACTTC.

The chain has TRBV5-6 and TRBJ2-7, with D tentatively TRBD1 (5 bases). The CDR3 runs 13 residues. Trimming removed 1 base at V and 3 bases at J, with 8 bases between. CDR1 SGHDT and CDR2 YYEEEE come from the germline V gene. DNA for the CDR3: TGTGCCAGCAGCTTGACAGGTATCTACGAGCAGTACTTC. It specifies CASSLTGIYEQYF. The full variable domain, in which reference TRBV5-6 and TRBJ2-7 provide the parts outside the CDR3, is DAGVTQSPTHLIKTRGQQVTLRCSPKSGHDTVSWYQQALGQGPQFIFQYYEEEERQRGNFPDRFSGHQFPNYSSELNVNALLLGDSALYLCASSLTGIYEQYFGPGTRLTVT.

This chain joins TRBV28 and TRBJ2-1, with a weak D call TRBD2 (5 bases). V shed 7 bases and J shed 3 bases, with 16 bases lying between them. The CDR3 consists of 15 residues. Germline CDR1 is MDHEN and CDR2 is SYDVKM. The chain's CDR3 is CASTSPGKNYNEQFF. The CDR3 DNA is TGTGCCAGCACCTCTCCCGGGAAAAACTACAATGAGCAGTTCTTC.

The chain is built from TRBV7-8 and TRBJ1-5, with D maybe TRBD1 (5 bases). CDR1 is SGHVS and CDR2 is FQNEAQ in the germline V gene. Trimming removed 3 bases from V and 2 bases from J, with 14 bases in between. This CDR3 has 16 amino acids. This CDR3 is CASSLSRGNGNQPQHF. The CDR3 nucleotides read TGTGCCAGCAGCTTGTCACGGGGGAACGGCAATCAGCCCCAGCATTTT.

The chain uses TRBV23-1 and TRBJ2-1, with 10 bases aligning to TRBD1. TRBV23-1 is reported as an ORF; its role is uncertain. J was trimmed by 6 bases and V by 6 bases; bases with no gene match: 5. CDR3 length: 14 amino acids. The CDR3 nucleotides read TGCGCCAGCAGGGAGACAGGGGGCCCCAATGAGCAGTTCTTC. Amino acids: CASRETGGPNEQFF.

The chain employs TRBV6-6 and TRBJ2-2; possibly TRBD2 for D (6 bases). Trimming took off 8 bases at V and 4 bases at J, with 14 bases between the two ends. The germline gives CDR1 MNHNY, CDR2 SVGAGI (reference sequence). The CDR3 totals 14 residues. Here the CDR3 DNA reads TGTGCCAGCTTTGCCAGCGGGCGCACCGGGGAGCTGTTTTTT. Amino acid sequence: CASFASGRTGELFF.

The CDR3 nucleotides are TGCGCCAGCAGCTTGTCGGGCGGGGCTAGCGAGCAGTACTTC. Its translation: CASSLSGGASEQYF. The rearrangement uses TRBV5-1 and TRBJ2-7; perhaps TRBD2 as D (6 bases). Trimming left V 1 base short and J 6 bases short, with 14 bases between. The CDR3 extends over 14 amino acids. Germline lookup yields CDR1 SGHRS and CDR2 YFSETQ.

This clone was found once. This chain links TRBV7-8 with TRBJ1-1; TRBD1 might be the D (5 bases). The CDR3 is made up of 14 amino acids. V gave up 5 bases and J gave up 7 bases, with 17 bases separating them. Germline CDR1 and CDR2: SGHVS and FQNEAQ. Here the CDR3 DNA reads TGTGCCAGCAGCCAAACCGGTGCGAGGGGTGAAGCTTTCTTT. The encoded protein is CASSQTGARGEAFF. Supplemented by reference TRBV7-8 and TRBJ1-1, the full variable domain reads GAGVSQSPRYKVAKRGQDVALRCDPISGHVSLFWYQQALGQGPEFLTYFQNEAQLDKSGLPSDRFFAERPEGSVSTLKIQRTQQEDSAVYLCASSQTGARGEAFFGQGTRLTVV.

V gene TRBV7-9 combines with J gene TRBJ1-3; D might be TRBD1 (5 bases). The germline V gene encodes CDR1 SEHNR and CDR2 FQNEAQ (reference sequence). Trimming left V 3 bases short and J 1 base short, with 10 bases between. This CDR3 comprises 15 residues. In DNA, the CDR3 is TGTGCCAGCAGCTTGAGGGGTTCTTCTGGAAACACCATATATTTT. It is translated as CASSLRGSSGNTIYF.

This clone was seen once. The chain employs TRBV27 and TRBJ2-5, with unresolved D. Germline V gene sequence: CDR1 MNHEY, CDR2 SMNVEV (reference sequence). This CDR3 region has 14 residues. V lost 0 bases and J 9 bases, leaving 14 bases between the germline ends. The CDR3 region has the DNA TGTGCCAGCAGTTTATCGCCAGGATCTAGGGCCCAGTACTTC. Translation gives CASSLSPGSRAQYF.

The V call is TRBV18, the J call TRBJ1-4; weak D call: TRBD1 (6 bases). Trimming pared 1 base from V and 13 bases from J, leaving 13 bases between. The CDR3 extends over 13 amino acids. Looked up from germline, CDR1 is KGHSH and CDR2 is LQKENI. Here the CDR3 DNA reads TGTGCCAGCTCACCACTCCGGGACATGGGACTGTTTTTT. This codes for CASSPLRDMGLFF.

A single count supports this clone. The chain links TRBV7-9 to TRBJ2-1, with 14 positions matching TRBD2. V was clipped by 6 bases and J by 9 bases; unmatched bases: 7. The CDR3 has 15 residues. Germline CDR1 reads SEHNR; CDR2 reads FQNEAQ (reference sequence). Written as DNA, the CDR3 is TGTGCCAGCAGGGCCGGGACTAGCGGGAGTGGTGAGCAGTTCTTC. Translating gives CASRAGTSGSGEQFF.

V gene TRBV10-3 combines with J gene TRBJ1-1; 9 bases align to TRBD1. CDR1 ENHRY and CDR2 SYGVKD come from the germline V gene. V lost 6 bases to trimming and J lost 4 bases; unmatched junction nucleotides: 9. The CDR3 sequence is 15 residues long. The CDR3 reads CAISQDRGSGTEAFF. The CDR3 DNA reads as TGTGCCATCAGCCAGGACAGGGGAAGTGGCACTGAAGCTTTCTTT.

CDR3 sequence reads: CASSGTGGTANTIYF. CDR3 coding DNA: TGTGCCAGCAGTGGGACAGGGGGCACGGCAAACACCATATATTTT. The V call is TRBV28, the J call TRBJ1-3; 12 nucleotides agree with TRBD1. Unmatched junction bases numbered 5, after V lost 5 bases and J lost 6 bases. From germline, CDR1 is MDHEN and CDR2 SYDVKM. The CDR3 covers 15 residues.